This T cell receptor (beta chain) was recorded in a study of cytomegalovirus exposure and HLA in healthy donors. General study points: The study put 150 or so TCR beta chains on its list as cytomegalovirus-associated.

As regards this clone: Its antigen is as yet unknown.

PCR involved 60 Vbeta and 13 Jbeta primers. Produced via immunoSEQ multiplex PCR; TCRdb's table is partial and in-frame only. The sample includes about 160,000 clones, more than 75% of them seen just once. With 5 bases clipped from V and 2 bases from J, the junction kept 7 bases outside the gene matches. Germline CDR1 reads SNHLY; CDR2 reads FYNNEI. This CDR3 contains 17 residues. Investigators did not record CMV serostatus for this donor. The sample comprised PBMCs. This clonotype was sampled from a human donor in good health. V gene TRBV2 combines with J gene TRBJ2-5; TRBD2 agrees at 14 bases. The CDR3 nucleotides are TGTGCCAGCAGTTACGGACTAGCGGGGGGTGAACAAGAGACCCAGTACTTC. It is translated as CASSYGLAGGEQETQYF.